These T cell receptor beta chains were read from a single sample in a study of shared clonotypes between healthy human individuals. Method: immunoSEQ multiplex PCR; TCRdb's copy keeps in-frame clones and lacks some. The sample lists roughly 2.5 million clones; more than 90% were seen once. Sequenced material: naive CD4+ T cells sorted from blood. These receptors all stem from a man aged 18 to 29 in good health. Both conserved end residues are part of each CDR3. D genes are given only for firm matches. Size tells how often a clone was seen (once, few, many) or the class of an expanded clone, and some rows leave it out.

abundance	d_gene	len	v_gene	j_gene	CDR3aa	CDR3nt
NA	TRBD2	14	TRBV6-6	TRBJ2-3	CASRRGAGTDTQYF	TGTGCCAGCAGGCGGGGGGCAGGGACAGATACGCAGTATTTT
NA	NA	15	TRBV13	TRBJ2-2	CASSLGGTVPGELFF	TGTGCCAGCAGCTTAGGCGGGACTGTTCCCGGGGAGCTGTTTTTT
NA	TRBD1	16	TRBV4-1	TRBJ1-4	CASSQGYRGTNEKLFF	TGCGCCAGCAGCCAAGGTTACAGGGGAACTAATGAAAAACTGTTTTTT
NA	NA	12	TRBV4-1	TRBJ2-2	CASSLRTGELFF	TGCGCCAGCAGCCTTCGGACCGGGGAGCTGTTTTTT
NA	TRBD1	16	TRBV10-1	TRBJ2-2	CASSESQGARIGELFF	TGCGCCAGCAGTGAGTCACAGGGGGCGCGTATCGGGGAGCTGTTTTTT
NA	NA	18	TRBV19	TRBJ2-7	CASSIDLGDPIPSYEQYF	TGTGCCAGTAGTATAGATTTGGGGGACCCAATACCTTCCTACGAGCAGTACTTC
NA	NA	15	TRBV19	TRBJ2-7	CASSLIPGAEYEQYF	TGTGCCAGTAGTCTTATCCCGGGAGCTGAGTACGAGCAGTACTTC
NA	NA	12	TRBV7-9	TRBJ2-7	CASSHGPYEQYF	TGTGCCAGCAGCCACGGACCCTACGAGCAGTACTTC
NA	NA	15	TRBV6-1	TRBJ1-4	CASSEASGNREKLFF	TGTGCCAGCAGTGAAGCGTCAGGGAACAGGGAAAAACTGTTTTTT
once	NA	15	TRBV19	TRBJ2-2	CASSIEAPPPGELFF	TGTGCCAGTAGTATAGAGGCCCCGCCCCCCGGGGAGCTGTTTTTT
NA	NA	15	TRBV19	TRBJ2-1	CASSISGQSYNEQFF	TGTGCCAGTAGTATTTCCGGACAGAGTTACAATGAGCAGTTCTTC
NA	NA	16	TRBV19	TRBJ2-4	CASSEIGGLLKNIQYF	TGTGCCAGTAGTGAGATTGGGGGCCTCCTCAAAAACATTCAGTACTTC
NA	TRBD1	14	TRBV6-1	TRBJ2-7	CASSDGTGHYEQYF	TGTGCCAGCAGTGATGGGACAGGACACTACGAGCAGTACTTC
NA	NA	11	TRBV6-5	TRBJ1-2	CASSEGGSSTF	TGTGCCAGCAGTGAAGGGGGGTCCAGCACCTTC
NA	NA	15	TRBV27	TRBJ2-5	CASSPGWGGAETQYF	TGTGCCAGCAGCCCGGGATGGGGGGGGGCAGAGACCCAGTACTTC
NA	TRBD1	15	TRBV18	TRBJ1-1	CASSPRSRGGMEAFF	TGTGCCAGCTCACCACGGTCGAGAGGGGGCATGGAAGCTTTCTTT
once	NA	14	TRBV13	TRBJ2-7	CASSFGSGVYEQYF	TGTGCCAGCAGCTTCGGCAGTGGCGTCTACGAGCAGTACTTC
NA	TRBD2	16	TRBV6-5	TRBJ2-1	CASSYWLAGVNNEQFF	TGTGCCAGCAGTTACTGGCTAGCGGGAGTGAATAATGAGCAGTTCTTC
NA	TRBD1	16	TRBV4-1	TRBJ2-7	CASSQGAGQGTYEQYF	TGCGCCAGCAGCCAGGGGGCTGGACAGGGGACCTACGAGCAGTACTTC
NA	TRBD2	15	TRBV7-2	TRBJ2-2	CASSLSRGGAGELFF	TGTGCCAGCAGCCTGTCGCGGGGGGGAGCCGGGGAGCTGTTTTTT
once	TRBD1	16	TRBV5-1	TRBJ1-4	CASSFGQGATNEKLFF	TGCGCCAGCAGCTTCGGACAGGGGGCAACTAATGAAAAACTGTTTTTT
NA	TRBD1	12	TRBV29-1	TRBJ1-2	CSVRQGDYGYTF	TGCAGCGTCCGACAGGGAGACTATGGCTACACCTTC